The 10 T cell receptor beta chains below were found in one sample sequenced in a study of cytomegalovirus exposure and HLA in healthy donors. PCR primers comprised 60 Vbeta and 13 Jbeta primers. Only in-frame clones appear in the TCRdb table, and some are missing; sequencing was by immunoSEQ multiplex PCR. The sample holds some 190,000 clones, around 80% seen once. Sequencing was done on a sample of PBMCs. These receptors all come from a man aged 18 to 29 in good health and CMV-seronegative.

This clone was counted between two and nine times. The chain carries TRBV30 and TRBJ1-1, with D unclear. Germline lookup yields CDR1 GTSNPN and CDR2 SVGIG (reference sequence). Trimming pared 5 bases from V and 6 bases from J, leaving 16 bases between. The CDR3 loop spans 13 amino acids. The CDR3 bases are TGTGCCTGGGCGCGGGAGGTGGTTTCTGAAGCTTTCTTT. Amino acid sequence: CAWAREVVSEAFF.

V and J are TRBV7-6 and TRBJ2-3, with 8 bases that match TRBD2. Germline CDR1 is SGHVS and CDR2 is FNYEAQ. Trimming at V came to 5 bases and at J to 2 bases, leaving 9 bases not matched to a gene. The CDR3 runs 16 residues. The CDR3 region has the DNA TGTGCCAGCAGCCCTGAGGCGCGGGGGGCCACAGATACGCAGTATTTT. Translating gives CASSPEARGATDTQYF.

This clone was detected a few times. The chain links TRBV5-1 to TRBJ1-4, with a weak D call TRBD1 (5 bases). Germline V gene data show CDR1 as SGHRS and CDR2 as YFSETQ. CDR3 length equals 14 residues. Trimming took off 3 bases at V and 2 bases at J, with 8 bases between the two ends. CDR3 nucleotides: TGCGCCAGCAGCTGGGGGGGGACTAATGAAAAACTGTTTTTT. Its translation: CASSWGGTNEKLFF.

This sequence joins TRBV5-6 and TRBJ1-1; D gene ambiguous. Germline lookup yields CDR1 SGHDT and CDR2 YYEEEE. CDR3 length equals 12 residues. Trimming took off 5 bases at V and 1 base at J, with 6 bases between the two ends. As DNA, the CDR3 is TGTGCCAGCAGTTCAGGGAACACTGAAGCTTTCTTT. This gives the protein CASSSGNTEAFF.

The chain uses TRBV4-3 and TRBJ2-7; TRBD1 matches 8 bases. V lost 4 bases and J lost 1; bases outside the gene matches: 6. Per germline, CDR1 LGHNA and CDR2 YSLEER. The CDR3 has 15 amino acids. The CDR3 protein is CASSRGTGPSYEQYF. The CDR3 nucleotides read TGCGCCAGCAGCCGTGGGACAGGACCATCCTACGAGCAGTACTTC.

The CDR3 is CATSRLAGGSNEQFF. In nucleotides, the CDR3 is TGTGCCACCTCCCGATTAGCGGGAGGTTCCAATGAGCAGTTCTTC. The chain joins TRBV5-4 to TRBJ2-1; 10 bases fit TRBD2. Germline CDR1 SGHNT, CDR2 YYREEE (reference sequence). The V segment lost 9 bases and the J segment 6 bases; nucleotides outside the gene matches: 12. There are 15 residues in the CDR3.

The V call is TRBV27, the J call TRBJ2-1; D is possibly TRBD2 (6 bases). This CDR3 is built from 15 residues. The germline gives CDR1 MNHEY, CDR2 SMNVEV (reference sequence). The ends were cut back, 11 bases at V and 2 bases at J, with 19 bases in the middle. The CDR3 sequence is CASAFDGGTYNEQFF. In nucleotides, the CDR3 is TGTGCCTCCGCCTTCGACGGCGGGACCTACAATGAGCAGTTCTTC.

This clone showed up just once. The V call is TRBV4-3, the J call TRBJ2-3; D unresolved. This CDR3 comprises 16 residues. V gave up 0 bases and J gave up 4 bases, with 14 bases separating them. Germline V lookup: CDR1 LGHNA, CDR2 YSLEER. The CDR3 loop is CASSQDLGRNPDTQYF. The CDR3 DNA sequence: TGCGCCAGCAGCCAAGATCTAGGCAGAAACCCAGATACGCAGTATTTT.

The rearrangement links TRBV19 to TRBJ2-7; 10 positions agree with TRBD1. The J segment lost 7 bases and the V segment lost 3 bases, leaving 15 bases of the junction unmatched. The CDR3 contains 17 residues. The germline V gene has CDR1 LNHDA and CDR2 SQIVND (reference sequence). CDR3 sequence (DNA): TGTGCCAGTAGTATCCTAAGGAAGACAGGGGGCGCGGAAGAGCAGTACTTC. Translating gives CASSILRKTGGAEEQYF.

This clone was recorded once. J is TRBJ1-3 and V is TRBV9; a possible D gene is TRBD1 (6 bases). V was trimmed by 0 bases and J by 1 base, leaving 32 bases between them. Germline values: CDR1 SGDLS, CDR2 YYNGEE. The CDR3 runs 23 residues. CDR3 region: CASSVVVVVVSDRLPGSGNTIYF. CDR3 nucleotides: TGTGCCAGCAGCGTAGTAGTAGTAGTAGTATCAGACAGGCTCCCAGGGTCTGGAAACACCATATATTTT.